This passage covers 18 T cell receptor beta chains from one sample sequenced in a study of T cell clonotyping in hematopoietic cell transplantation. The protocol was immunoSEQ multiplex PCR, while the TCRdb copy is restricted to in-frame clones and leaves out a portion. Of 4,500 to 5,500 clones listed, more than 75% were seen once; the top ten hold approximately 12%. The source was peripheral blood mononuclear cells, collected 30 days after allogeneic stem cell transplant. The origin of the receptors is a male patient aged 55 to 69 who had an allogeneic stem cell transplant from an unrelated donor, so the T cells may come from the graft donor. Some clones in this sample may be carry-over from other donors' samples.

This sequence joins TRBV5-1 and TRBJ2-2; possibly TRBD2 for D (6 bases). Germline CDR1 and CDR2: SGHRS and YFSETQ. Between the trimmed V and J ends, which lost 4 bases and 0 bases, there was a span of 13 bases. This CDR3 contains 16 residues. The DNA of the CDR3 is TGCGCCAGCAGCGTCGGTTGGGGGGCGAACACCGGGGAGCTGTTTTTT. This codes for CASSVGWGANTGELFF.

The chain couples TRBV27 to TRBJ1-1, with TRBD1 matching 10 bases. From germline, CDR1 is MNHEY and CDR2 SMNVEV (reference sequence). The CDR3 loop spans 16 amino acids. Trimming cost V 6 bases and J 3 bases; bases outside gene matches: 10. This CDR3 reads CASRYDRGRGDTEAFF. The CDR3, as DNA: TGTGCCAGCAGGTACGACAGGGGGCGTGGGGACACTGAAGCTTTCTTT.

The chain links TRBV5-1 to TRBJ2-7; D perhaps matches TRBD2 (7 bases). The germline V and J ends were trimmed by 4 bases and 0 bases, with 17 bases remaining between them. CDR3 size: 16 residues. From germline, CDR1 is SGHRS and CDR2 YFSETQ. The CDR3 region is CASSQILGGVSYEQYF. For the CDR3, the DNA is TGCGCCAGCAGCCAGATATTAGGGGGGGTCTCCTACGAGCAGTACTTC.

In regard to this clone: This specimen includes other DNA sequences encoding the same CDR3. This chain uses TRBV4-1 with TRBJ1-1; 10 bases are shared with TRBD1. With V trimmed by 1 base and J by 1 base, 0 bases remained unmatched. Germline V gives CDR1 MGHRA, CDR2 YSYEKL. The CDR3 contains 15 residues. The DNA of the CDR3 is TGCGCCAGCAGCCAAGGGGACAGGGGGAACACTGAAGCTTTCTTT. Its translation: CASSQGDRGNTEAFF.

The chain is built from TRBV6-5 and TRBJ1-1, with unresolved D. Trimming pared 6 bases from V and 7 bases from J, leaving 15 bases between. Germline V gene sequence: CDR1 MNHEY, CDR2 SVGAGI. The CDR3 is 13 amino acids. For the CDR3, the DNA is TGTGCCAGCAGCCGACGTAAAAATAATGAAGCTTTCTTT. Translating it yields CASSRRKNNEAFF.

This clone was detected a few times. V is TRBV30 and J is TRBJ2-7; D gene uncertain. The CDR3 has 12 residues. Trimming removed 1 base from V and 3 bases from J, with 7 bases in between. Germline V gene sequence: CDR1 GTSNPN, CDR2 SVGIG (reference sequence). CDR3 in DNA: TGTGCCTGGAGTGGAGAGAACTACGAGCAGTACTTC. Translation gives CAWSGENYEQYF.

This clone was observed a few times. The rearrangement links TRBV9 to TRBJ1-2; possible D gene TRBD1, 5 bases. V was pared by 0 bases and J by 4 bases, with 13 bases between. The CDR3 covers 15 residues. CDR1 is SGDLS, CDR2 YYNGEE, per germline. CDR3 DNA sequence: TGTGCCAGCAGCGTAGATTGGGGGAGTAGCTATGGCTACACCTTC. The encoded protein is CASSVDWGSSYGYTF.

The chain carries TRBV6-1 and TRBJ1-6; D is ambiguous. In germline, CDR1 is MNHNS, CDR2 SASEGT. V shed 5 bases and J shed 7 bases, with 15 bases lying between them. This CDR3 region has 15 residues. CDR3 in DNA: TGTGCCAGCAGTTTTTCAAGTGATGGGAATTCACCCCTCCACTTT. Protein product: CASSFSSDGNSPLHF.

This rearrangement joins TRBV4-1 to TRBJ2-3; weak D call: TRBD2 (6 bases). This CDR3 has 17 residues. Germline V gives CDR1 MGHRA, CDR2 YSYEKL. Between the trimmed V and J ends, which lost 0 bases and 0 bases, there was a span of 13 bases. CDR3 in amino acids: CASSQDGGVPSTDTQYF. DNA of the CDR3: TGCGCCAGCAGCCAAGACGGCGGGGTCCCTAGCACAGATACGCAGTATTTT.

V and J are TRBV6-5 and TRBJ1-2, with D unclear. Germline CDR1 and CDR2: MNHEY and SVGAGI. This CDR3 is built from 16 residues. V was shortened by 0 bases and J by 7 bases, with 18 bases between the two germline ends. The CDR3 is CASSYSSARPSPGYTF. The CDR3 DNA sequence: TGTGCCAGCAGTTACTCGTCGGCCAGGCCATCTCCTGGCTACACCTTC.

The chain couples TRBV4-3 to TRBJ1-2; D is unresolved. There are 16 residues in the CDR3. Germline V lookup: CDR1 LGHNA, CDR2 YSLEER. V lost 0 bases and J lost 3, with 14 bases in between. The CDR3 nucleotides are TGCGCCAGCAGCCAAGATTTCGGGGAGACGCACTATGGCTACACCTTC. Protein product: CASSQDFGETHYGYTF.

The chain couples TRBV11-2 to TRBJ2-7; no definite D call. The CDR3 sequence is 15 residues long. The V end was cut by 5 bases, the J end by 0 bases, with 14 bases between. The germline CDR1 and CDR2 sequences are SGHAT and FQNNGV. Here the CDR3 reads CASSLSNLFSYEQYF. As DNA, the CDR3 is TGTGCCAGCAGCCTTAGTAACCTCTTCTCCTACGAGCAGTACTTC.

As to this clone: One end of the junction varies from germline; a read error may be responsible. This CDR3 is CASSLDGGIAGELFF. In DNA, the CDR3 is TGTGCTAGCAGCTTAGACGGTGGAATAGCCGGGGAGCTGTTTTTT. The gene calls are TRBV7-7 and TRBJ2-2; D not certain. CDR3 size: 15 residues. Germline V CDR1 and CDR2: SSHAT, FNYEAQ (reference sequence).

Comments on this clone: Within the sample, other DNA sequences also encode this same CDR3. This chain joins TRBV5-1 and TRBJ1-1; no reliable D call. Trimming removed 2 bases at V and 5 bases at J, with 13 bases between. CDR1 is SGHRS and CDR2 is YFSETQ in the germline V gene. The CDR3 totals 14 residues. Here the CDR3 reads CASSFLGGETEAFF. The CDR3 DNA is TGCGCCAGCAGCTTTCTCGGTGGGGAAACTGAAGCTTTCTTT.

J is TRBJ2-3 and V is TRBV5-4; 9 bases map to TRBD2. The J segment lost 4 bases and the V segment lost 2 bases, leaving 8 bases of the junction unmatched. The CDR3 has 16 amino acids. Germline V lookup: CDR1 SGHNT, CDR2 YYREEE (reference sequence). CDR3 bases: TGTGCCAGCAGCTTCCCTAGCGGGGACCGGGCAGATACGCAGTATTTT. Its protein product is CASSFPSGDRADTQYF. The variable domain in full, completed from reference TRBV5-4 and TRBJ2-3, reads ETGVTQSPTHLIKTRGQQVTLRCSSQSGHNTVSWYQQALGQGPQFIFQYYREEENGRGNFPPRFSGLQFPNYSSELNVNALELDDSALYLCASSFPSGDRADTQYFGPGTRLTVL.

This clone came up once. The CDR3 DNA reads TGTGCCAGCAGTGACGCGAGATACCTCAGCTCCTACAATGAGCAGTTCTTC. Amino acids: CASSDARYLSSYNEQFF. The gene calls are TRBV6-1 and TRBJ2-1; D is unclear. Trimming left V 3 bases short and J 0 bases short, with 15 bases between. Germline loops: CDR1 MNHNS, CDR2 SASEGT. This CDR3 spans 17 amino acids.

The chain has TRBV7-6 and TRBJ2-2, with a possible D match to TRBD2 (5 bases). Trimming cost V 10 bases and J 1 base, with 16 bases left between them. The CDR3 has 15 residues. Per germline, CDR1 SGHVS and CDR2 FNYEAQ. CDR3 DNA sequence: TGTGCCACCGTTGTGACGGGGAGGAACACCGGGGAGCTGTTTTTT. Protein: CATVVTGRNTGELFF.

The rearrangement joins TRBV28 to TRBJ2-2, with TRBD1 matching over 10 bases. CDR1 and CDR2 (germline): MDHEN, SYDVKM. The CDR3 extends over 18 amino acids. V dropped 5 bases and J dropped 2; count of bases not matched to a gene: 11. The CDR3 loop reads CASSRWAGTGDNTGELFF. In DNA, the CDR3 is TGTGCCAGCAGTCGATGGGCGGGGACAGGGGACAACACCGGGGAGCTGTTTTTT. Full variable domain (rest looked up from reference TRBV28 and TRBJ2-2): DVKVTQSSRYLVKRTGEKVFLECVQDMDHENMFWYRQDPGLGLRLIYFSYDVKMKEKGDIPEGYSVSREKKERFSLILESASTNQTSMYLCASSRWAGTGDNTGELFFGEGSRLTVL.